The entry below describes one TCR beta chain. This clone was found a few times. Its antigen remains unidentified. There are no base qualities to consult, and no much larger clone falls within one base. Participants in the prospective study were enrolled through a virtual design, were aged roughly 18 to 90 years, and lived in some 24 United States geographic areas. Cohort assignment in the prospective study relied on participant-reported clinical history from a screening survey and a study questionnaire. Recovered participants in ImmuneRACE Cohort 3 were defined as having two consecutive negative NP/OP PCR tests, clearance from a healthcare professional, or resolution of symptoms. In the prospective study, mobile phlebotomists collected whole blood, serum and a nasopharyngeal or oropharyngeal swab from each participant. Over a roughly 2-month period, participants in the prospective study had the option of providing additional blood draws and questionnaires. Before DNA extraction, blood samples from the prospective study were shipped at room temperature or frozen.

The data were obtained in a study of blood T cell repertoires in COVID-19 (dated by TCRdb to 2020 to 2022). As for the study more broadly: Samples covering the acute and convalescent phases of COVID-19 were provided by collaborators in the United States, Italy and Spain. The material from the prospective study consisted of cDNA or gDNA derived from T cells, B-cell-depleted T cells, or PBMCs. Subjects who had been exposed to COVID-19, were actively infected with it, or had recovered from it provided the deeply sampled blood TCRbeta repertoires that made up the dataset. A freely available public database, intended as a resource for researchers studying the immune response to SARS-CoV-2, is where the repertoires were released. The samples were drawn from two sources: the first 160 participants of the ongoing ImmuneRACE study, and 1,200 or so subjects contributed by 6 global collaborators. Sample metadata almost always included a de-identified subject ID, COVID-19 status, age in years and sex. Where HLA class I and class II types were available, the types were taken from metadata supplied by the sample provider, not from assay-based typing. Points the paper makes about the study in general: Clinical and demographic metadata were provided uncurated, with the amount varying by source and participant.

V loses 7 bases, J loses 0 bases, and the germline ends lie 16 bases apart. According to the germline V gene, CDR1 reads MNHEY and CDR2 reads SVGAGI. Counted from cysteine to phenylalanine, this CDR3 has 15 amino acids. This entry keeps only the CDR3 DNA: 45 bases, framed from base 1. TCRbeta CDR3 regions were amplified from genomic DNA by means of the immunoSEQ Assay, a bias-controlled multiplex PCR. Concerning the study's data processing: Within the assay, amplification of reference gene primers was used to estimate how many nucleated cells each sample contained. Sequence reads were collapsed and filtered to measure the absolute abundance of every unique TCRbeta CDR3 rearrangement. For each sample, productive Simpson clonality was calculated as the square root of Simpson's diversity index across productive rearrangements. The source is immuneACCESS, and TCRdb retained only in-frame sequences with V and J called. Part of the clones is not carried over; for the studies checked, unresolved V genes explain less than half of this, and the remainder is unexplained. The V and J calls and clone size come from that table; D and trimming were worked out from the DNA. Across this sample there are about 390,000 clones, with around nine tenths seen only once. 10% of the sample belongs to the ten largest clones.

This TCR was sampled from a woman in her forties or fifties who had recovered from COVID-19. The sequencing input was PBMCs or T cells enriched from blood (not recorded which). This chain is built from TRBV6-5 and TRBJ2-7; the D gene is possibly TRBD2, with 5 bases matching. For the CDR3, the sequence is CASTSSSGGSYEQYF. The DNA sequence is TGTGCCAGCACATCCTCGAGCGGAGGCTCCTACGAGCAGTACTTC.